These 20 T cell receptor beta chains share one sample of origin, sequenced in a study of T cells in Graves' hyperthyroidism and ophthalmopathy (dated by TCRdb to between 2018 and 2021). The library was obtained by multiplex PCR. Sequenced on an Illumina HiSeq 2000. TCR beta CDR3 regions were amplified from RNA transcripts. For the first round of RT-PCR on the TCR CDR3, the HTBI primer set was used together with the Qiagen OneStep RT-PCR kit. TCRdb trimmed the raw reads at Q25, called clones with MiXCR and kept productive beta chains. CDR3 protein sequences are deduplicated, and each keeps its most common genes and DNA. The sample table lists some 370,000 distinct CDR3 sequences, 17% of them with a count of one. Together, the top ten hold 34% of the sample. Sequences were obtained from blood. These receptors originate from a woman aged 25-40 years with Graves' hyperthyroidism that later progressed to Graves' ophthalmopathy.

This clonotype was seen ten or more times. The V gene is TRBV28, the J gene TRBJ2-5; D possibly corresponds to TRBD2 (5 bases). The CDR3 extends over 14 amino acids. Germline CDR1 reads MDHEN; CDR2 reads SYDVKM. Between the trimmed V and J ends, which lost 3 bases and 2 bases, there was a span of 10 bases. The CDR3 loop is CASSFSPGQETQYF. Here the CDR3 DNA reads TGTGCCAGCAGTTTCAGTCCGGGGCAAGAGACCCAGTACTTC.

This chain uses TRBV28 with TRBJ1-6; D is ambiguous. The CDR3 is 18 amino acids. Trimming pared 8 bases from V and 5 bases from J, leaving 25 bases between. Germline CDR1 is MDHEN and CDR2 is SYDVKM. CDR3 sequence: CASLIDRGVQGDNSPLHF. Written as DNA, the CDR3 is TGTGCCAGCTTAATCGATCGCGGGGTTCAAGGAGATAATTCACCCCTCCACTTT.

The table lists this clonotype with a few counts. A single base separates this from a much larger clone, so it may be a read error. The CDR3 does not end in the conserved phenylalanine or tryptophan, so this is likely a read error. The genes are TRBV12-3 or TRBV12-4 and TRBJ2-7; D is unresolved. This CDR3 is built from 13 residues. The V and J ends lost 6 bases and 2 bases respectively, with 11 bases between them. CDR3 DNA sequence: TGTGCCAGCAGGGGCCCCCTCCCCTACGAGCAGTACCTC. It specifies CASRGPLPYEQYL.

Details on this clonotype: Germline is not matched at one junction end, which may reflect a read error. V is TRBV18 and J is TRBJ2-3; no definite D call. The CDR3 has 15 residues. Germline V lookup: CDR1 KGHSH, CDR2 LQKENI. The chain's CDR3 is CARSLSTGSTDTQYF. CDR3 nucleotides: TGTGCCCGCTCACTGTCGACTGGGAGCACAGATACGCAGTATTTT.

This clonotype has ten or more counts. The chain couples TRBV5-1 to TRBJ1-2, with D perhaps matching TRBD1 (5 bases). V lost 2 bases, J lost 8 bases, and 16 bases lay in between. This CDR3 contains 14 residues. Per the germline V gene, CDR1 is SGHRS and CDR2 is YFSETQ. The CDR3 coding sequence is TGCGCCAGCAGCTTCTCTGGGGGTCGTTTCGGCTACACCTTC. Encoded protein: CASSFSGGRFGYTF.

This clonotype was detected a few times. This chain connects TRBV6-1 to TRBJ2-1; D not certain. V was shortened by 8 bases and J by 0 bases, with 11 bases between the two germline ends. The CDR3 extends over 14 amino acids. Germline CDR1 and CDR2: MNHNS and SASEGT. CDR3 loop: CASQRAGSYNEQFF. Here the CDR3 DNA reads TGTGCCAGCCAAAGGGCAGGCTCCTACAATGAGCAGTTCTTC.

A note on this clonotype: One base away lies a much larger clone, so this may be a sequencing read error. The chain is built from TRBV12-3 or TRBV12-4 and TRBJ2-7, with 7 nucleotides matching TRBD1. The CDR3 totals 14 residues. The CDR3 DNA sequence: TGTGCCAGCAGTTTAAAAAGACAGGGCTACGAGCAGTGCTTC. This translates into CASSLKRQGYEQCF.

This clonotype was seen a few times. The V call is TRBV7-2, the J call TRBJ2-7; unclear D gene. Trimming took 3 bases from V and 2 from J, leaving 8 bases between them. The CDR3 has 13 residues. Germline V CDR1 and CDR2: SGHTA, FQGNSA. As DNA, the CDR3 is TGTGCCAGCAGCTTCCCTCAGACCTACGAGCAGTACTTC. It specifies CASSFPQTYEQYF.

The chain has TRBV29-1 and TRBJ2-7; D gene ambiguous. Germline lookup yields CDR1 SQVTM and CDR2 ANQGSEA. V was cut by 3 bases and J by 3 bases, with 15 bases left in between. The CDR3 has 14 residues. The CDR3 region is CSVERRSGDYEQYF. CDR3 nucleotide sequence: TGCAGCGTTGAGCGGCGATCTGGTGACTACGAGCAGTACTTC.

This clonotype was observed many times. The rearrangement links TRBV29-1 to TRBJ2-1, with D tentatively TRBD2 (6 bases). This CDR3 has 14 amino acids. The ends were cut back, 4 bases at V and 0 bases at J, with 10 bases in the middle. The germline V gene encodes CDR1 SQVTM and CDR2 ANQGSEA. The CDR3, as DNA: TGCAGCGTTGGAGGAGGGAGCTCCTACAATGAGCAGTTCTTC. Translating it yields CSVGGGSSYNEQFF.

This clonotype was observed a handful of times. V and J are TRBV7-9 and TRBJ1-1, with TRBD1 matching 8 bases. V gave up 5 bases and J gave up 4 bases; unmatched junction bases: 9. Germline CDR1 reads SEHNR; CDR2 reads FQNEAQ (reference sequence). The CDR3 runs to 15 residues. In nucleotides, the CDR3 is TGTGCCAGCAGCGGCAAGACAGGGGAACTCACTGAAGCTTTCTTT. Amino acids: CASSGKTGELTEAFF. The full variable domain, in which reference TRBV7-9 and TRBJ1-1 provide the parts outside the CDR3, is DTGVSQNPRHKITKRGQNVTFRCDPISEHNRLYWYRQTLGQGPEFLTYFQNEAQLEKSRLLSDRFSAERPKGSFSTLEIQRTEQGDSAMYLCASSGKTGELTEAFFGQGTRLTVV.

This clonotype was counted between two and nine times. A read error may explain this, as a much larger clone is one base away. The chain combines TRBV20-1 with TRBJ2-5; 9 bases are shared with TRBD1. This CDR3 comprises 16 residues. V lost 0 bases, J lost 6 bases, and 11 bases stayed unmatched. The germline V gene has CDR1 DFQATT and CDR2 SNEGSKA (reference sequence). CDR3 in amino acids: CSARDSAGQGTKTQYF. The CDR3 nucleotides are TGCAGTGCTAGAGATTCCGCGGGACAGGGAACAAAGACCCAGTACTTC.

The genes are TRBV2 and TRBJ1-2; no reliable D call. Between the trimmed V and J ends, which lost 6 bases and 6 bases, there was a span of 17 bases. CDR1 is SNHLY, CDR2 FYNNEI, per germline. The CDR3 is made up of 14 amino acids. The DNA of the CDR3 is TGTGCCAGCAGAGGATTGCGGGTCTCCCATGGCTACACCTTC. Translating it yields CASRGLRVSHGYTF. Combining the CDR3 with reference TRBV2 and TRBJ1-2 gives the whole variable domain EPEVTQTPSHQVTQMGQEVILRCVPISNHLYFYWYRQILGQKVEFLVSFYNNEISEKSEIFDDQFSVERPDGSNFTLKIRSTKLEDSAMYFCASRGLRVSHGYTFGSGTRLTVV.

This clonotype was observed many times. The rearrangement uses TRBV4-1 and TRBJ1-2; perhaps TRBD1 as D (5 bases). The CDR3 loop spans 16 amino acids. The germline V and J ends were trimmed by 1 base and 2 bases, with 14 bases remaining between them. Germline V gene sequence: CDR1 MGHRA, CDR2 YSYEKL. The CDR3 is CASSQGRQGKNYGYTF. The DNA of the CDR3 is TGCGCCAGCAGCCAAGGACGGCAGGGTAAAAACTATGGCTACACCTTC.

This clonotype was seen more than once but under ten times. J is TRBJ1-1 and V is TRBV28; 8 bases align to TRBD1. The CDR3 is 15 amino acids. The V segment lost 5 bases and the J segment 4 bases; nucleotides outside the gene matches: 9. The germline V gene has CDR1 MDHEN and CDR2 SYDVKM. The CDR3 DNA reads TGTGCCAGCAGTCCCAACCGGGACAGGCCCACTGAAGCTTTCTTT. Its translation: CASSPNRDRPTEAFF.

In this sample, this clonotype turned up many times. The chain employs TRBV11-2 and TRBJ2-3; D call uncertain. The CDR3 spans 18 residues. The V gene lost 2 bases and the J gene lost 0 bases, with 18 bases spanning the gap. Germline V gives CDR1 SGHAT, CDR2 FQNNGV. The CDR3 sequence: CASSLRAWLTSSTDTQYF. CDR3 in DNA: TGTGCCAGCAGCTTAAGGGCGTGGCTAACCTCTAGCACAGATACGCAGTATTTT.

This clonotype was recorded many times. This chain connects TRBV6-2 or TRBV6-3 to TRBJ2-7; TRBD2 agrees at 8 bases. CDR1 and CDR2 from the germline V gene are MNHEY and SVGEGT. The ends lost 2 bases at V and 0 bases at J; junction bases unmatched: 9. The CDR3 covers 17 residues. The CDR3 DNA is TGTGCCAGCAGTTACGCGGTAGCGGGGCATAGCTCCTACGAGCAGTACTTC. Amino acids: CASSYAVAGHSSYEQYF.

The chain recombines TRBV3-1 with TRBJ2-6; D may be TRBD1 or TRBD2 (5 bases each). Germline CDR1 reads LGHDT; CDR2 reads YNNKEL (reference sequence). V was clipped by 2 bases and J by 0 bases, with 11 bases between them. This CDR3 has 17 amino acids. This CDR3 reads CASSQSWDGSGANVLTF. CDR3 nucleotides: TGTGCCAGCAGCCAAAGCTGGGACGGCTCTGGGGCCAACGTCCTGACTTTC.

This clonotype showed up just a few times. The CDR3 DNA is TGTGCCAGTACCACTAGCGGGGCGGACACCGGGGAGCTGTTTTTT. As protein: CASTTSGADTGELFF. This chain uses TRBV19 with TRBJ2-2, with TRBD2 matching 10 bases. The CDR3 contains 15 residues. V gave up 7 bases and J gave up 3 bases; unmatched junction bases: 5. From germline, CDR1 is LNHDA and CDR2 SQIVND (reference sequence).

Ten or more counts support this clonotype. The chain links TRBV10-3 to TRBJ2-7; D may be TRBD1 (6 bases). V lost 5 bases, J lost 3 bases, and 17 bases lay in between. Per germline, CDR1 ENHRY and CDR2 SYGVKD. This CDR3 region has 15 residues. The CDR3 bases are TGTGCCATCAGTCAGGGACAATCTAAGGACTACGAGCAGTACTTC. It yields the protein CAISQGQSKDYEQYF.